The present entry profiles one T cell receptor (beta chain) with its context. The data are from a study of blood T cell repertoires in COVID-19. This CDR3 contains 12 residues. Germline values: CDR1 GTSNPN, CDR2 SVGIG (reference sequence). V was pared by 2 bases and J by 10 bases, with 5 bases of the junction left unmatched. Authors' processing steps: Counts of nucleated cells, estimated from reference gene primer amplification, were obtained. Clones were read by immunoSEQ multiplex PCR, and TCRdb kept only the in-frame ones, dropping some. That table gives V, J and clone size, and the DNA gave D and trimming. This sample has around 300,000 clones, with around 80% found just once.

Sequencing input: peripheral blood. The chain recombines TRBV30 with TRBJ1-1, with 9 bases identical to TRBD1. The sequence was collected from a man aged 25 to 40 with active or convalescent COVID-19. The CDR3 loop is CAWSMGQGRAFF. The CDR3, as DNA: TGTGCCTGGAGTATGGGACAGGGTCGAGCTTTCTTT.